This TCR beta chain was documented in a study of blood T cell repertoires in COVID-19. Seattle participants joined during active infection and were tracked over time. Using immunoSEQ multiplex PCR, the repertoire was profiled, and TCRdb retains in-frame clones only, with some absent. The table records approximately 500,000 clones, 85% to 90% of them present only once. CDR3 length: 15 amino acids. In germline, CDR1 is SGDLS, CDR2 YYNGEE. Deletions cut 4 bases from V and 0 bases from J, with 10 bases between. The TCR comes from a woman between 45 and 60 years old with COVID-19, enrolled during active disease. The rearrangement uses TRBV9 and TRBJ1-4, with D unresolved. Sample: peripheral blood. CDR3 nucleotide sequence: TGTGCCAGCAGCCTCCACGGTGCAACTAATGAAAAACTGTTTTTT. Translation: CASSLHGATNEKLFF.